The 29 T cell receptor beta chains below all came from one sample that was sequenced in a study of post-analysis software for immune sequencing data (dated by TCRdb to about 2015). On the study overall, not on this receptor specifically: Patients showed significantly higher frequencies than controls for a handful of TRBV segments, among them TRBV5-6, TRBV5-1 and TRBV20-1.

No antigen has been assigned to these receptors. Libraries were prepared through PCR. Reads for this sample came from an Illumina HiSeq 2500. To reduce PCR and sequencing biases, unique molecular identifiers were incorporated into the TCR beta cDNA libraries. TCRdb trimmed the raw reads at Q25, called clones with MiXCR and kept productive beta chains. Rows matching on CDR3 protein sequence are summarized as one entry with the most common DNA and genes. This sample comprises hundreds of thousands of distinct CDR3 sequences, roughly three fifths of them detected only once. About 11% of the sample comes from the top ten. What was sequenced was blood. The receptor source for this set is a girl aged 2-10 years with multiple sclerosis.

The rearrangement uses TRBV29-1 and TRBJ2-6; D is undetermined. Germline V lookup: CDR1 SQVTM, CDR2 ANQGSEA. The CDR3 runs to 14 residues. With 6 bases removed from V and 0 bases from J, the gap between germline ends came to 9 bases. In DNA form, the CDR3 reads TGCAGCGTAGAACTTAACTCTGGGGCCAACGTCCTGACTTTC. Amino acids: CSVELNSGANVLTF. Full variable domain (rest looked up from reference TRBV29-1 and TRBJ2-6): SAVISQKPSRDICQRGTSLTIQCQVDSQVTMMFWYRQQPGQSLTLIATANQGSEATYESGFVIDKFPISRPNLTFSTLTVSNMSPEDSSIYLCSVELNSGANVLTFGAGSRLTVL.

This rearrangement joins TRBV7-2 to TRBJ2-5; no reliable D call. The closer fit of TRBJ2-7 to the DNA end suggests the J call may be wrong. CDR3 length equals 14 residues. Germline V gives CDR1 SGHTA, CDR2 FQGNSA. CDR3 protein: CASSFQNSRGEQYF. In nucleotides, the CDR3 is TGTGCCAGCAGCTTCCAAAACTCGCGCGGCGAGCAGTACTTC.

In DNA form, the CDR3 reads TGTGCCATCGGGGAGTACCAAGAGACCCAGTACTTC. This translates into CAIGEYQETQYF. V and J are TRBV10-3 and TRBJ2-5, with a weak D call TRBD2 (5 bases). Germline lookup yields CDR1 ENHRY and CDR2 SYGVKD. The CDR3 has 12 residues. V lost 8 bases to trimming and J lost 0 bases, with 7 bases between them.

A few counts support this clonotype. The chain combines TRBV20-1 with TRBJ2-7; no clear D. Germline V CDR1 and CDR2: DFQATT, SNEGSKA (reference sequence). CDR3 length: 14 amino acids. Between the trimmed V and J ends, which lost 6 bases and 6 bases, there was a span of 21 bases. The CDR3 sequence is CSAPAVNGLREQYF. The CDR3 DNA reads TGCAGTGCCCCCGCGGTAAACGGGCTACGCGAGCAGTACTTC.

This sequence joins TRBV20-1 and TRBJ2-4; D not certain. The J call is in doubt because the DNA end fits TRBJ2-7 better. This CDR3 contains 14 residues. In germline, CDR1 is DFQATT, CDR2 SNEGSKA (reference sequence). This CDR3 reads CSARSHSTTYEQYF. In DNA form, the CDR3 reads TGCAGTGCTAGATCGCACAGCACAACCTACGAGCAGTACTTC.

This clonotype was observed a handful of times. The V gene is TRBV29-1, the J gene TRBJ2-5, with D perhaps matching TRBD2 (6 bases). Germline CDR1 reads SQVTM; CDR2 reads ANQGSEA. Deletions cut 1 base from V and 4 bases from J, with 13 bases between. CDR3 length: 14 residues. CDR3 coding DNA: TGCAGCGTTGAAGTATCTAGCGTCGGAGAGACCCAGTACTTC. It specifies CSVEVSSVGETQYF.

This sequence joins TRBV28 and TRBJ2-5; 7 nucleotides match TRBD1. The better agreement between TRBJ2-7 and the DNA end casts doubt on the J call. The CDR3 is 13 amino acids. CDR1 MDHEN and CDR2 SYDVKM come from the germline V gene. The CDR3 DNA reads TGTGCCAGCAGAATGGGACAGCCCTACGAGCAGTACTTC. Its protein is CASRMGQPYEQYF.

The chain joins TRBV2 to TRBJ2-7, with D possibly matching TRBD1 (5 bases). The length of the CDR3 is 15 residues. Trimming cost V 2 bases and J 2 bases, with 13 bases left between them. Germline CDR1 reads SNHLY; CDR2 reads FYNNEI. The CDR3 loop reads CASSETAGFAYEQYF. CDR3 in DNA: TGTGCCAGCAGTGAAACGGCAGGGTTCGCCTACGAGCAGTACTTC. Looking up the rest from reference TRBV2 and TRBJ2-7 gives the full variable domain: EPEVTQTPSHQVTQMGQEVILRCVPISNHLYFYWYRQILGQKVEFLVSFYNNEISEKSEIFDDQFSVERPDGSNFTLKIRSTKLEDSAMYFCASSETAGFAYEQYFGPGTRLTVT.

The V call is TRBV6-1, the J call TRBJ2-3; possibly TRBD2 for D (5 bases). From germline, CDR1 is MNHNS and CDR2 SASEGT. The ends were cut back, 4 bases at V and 1 base at J, with 12 bases in the middle. CDR3 size: 15 residues. The CDR3 region is CASSGLRGRTDTQYF. The CDR3 DNA sequence: TGTGCCAGCAGTGGACTCAGAGGGCGCACAGATACGCAGTATTTT.

The V gene is TRBV3-1, the J gene TRBJ2-1; unclear D gene. The CDR3 has 14 amino acids. The V gene lost 4 bases and the J gene lost 5 bases, with 12 bases spanning the gap. CDR1 and CDR2 from the germline V gene are LGHDT and YNNKEL (reference sequence). CDR3 in amino acids: CASSPSRSNNEQFF. The CDR3 DNA is TGTGCCAGCAGCCCCTCGCGCAGTAACAATGAGCAGTTCTTC.

The chain has TRBV6-2 or TRBV6-3 and TRBJ2-1; the match to TRBD1 covers 7 bases. The germline V gene has CDR1 MNHEY and CDR2 SVGEGT. The junction had 9 bases not matched to a gene; V was cut back by 6 bases and J by 7 bases. The CDR3 length is 14 residues. CDR3 residues: CASRQGFTSNEQFF. Written as DNA, the CDR3 is TGTGCCAGCAGACAGGGGTTTACCTCTAATGAGCAGTTCTTC.

The chain is built from TRBV21-1 and TRBJ1-2; the DNA was not compared with TRBD1, the D call given in the table. TRBV21-1 is described as a pseudogene. The CDR3 has 15 amino acids. For the CDR3, the DNA is TGTGCCAGCAGCAAAGATGGGACACCAAGCTATGGCTACACCTTC. Its protein product is CASSKDGTPSYGYTF.

This clonotype was picked up a small number of times. The chain has TRBV2 and TRBJ2-3; the D is unclear. CDR3 length: 14 amino acids. The V end lost 3 bases, the J end lost 0 bases, and 7 bases lay between the germline ends. CDR1 SNHLY and CDR2 FYNNEI come from the germline V gene. This chain's CDR3 is CASSDGVSTDTQYF. CDR3 nucleotide sequence: TGTGCCAGCAGTGATGGGGTTAGCACAGATACGCAGTATTTT.

The V call is TRBV5-1, the J call TRBJ2-1; D is uncertain. Germline loops: CDR1 SGHRS, CDR2 YFSETQ. The ends were cut back, 0 bases at V and 8 bases at J, with 9 bases in the middle. This CDR3 has 13 amino acids. This CDR3 is CASSLAGDHEQFF. For the CDR3, the DNA is TGCGCCAGCAGCTTGGCAGGAGATCATGAGCAGTTCTTC.

This clonotype came up once. The chain has TRBV20-1 and TRBJ2-1; 7 bases agree with TRBD2. Germline-derived CDR1 and CDR2 are DFQATT and SNEGSKA (reference sequence). The CDR3 sequence is 14 residues long. J was trimmed by 7 bases and V by 0 bases; bases with no gene match: 6. The CDR3 reads CSARELAGLNEQFF. The CDR3 region has the DNA TGCAGTGCTAGAGAGTTAGCGGGCCTAAATGAGCAGTTCTTC.

The chain links TRBV4-2 to TRBJ1-2; 9 positions agree with TRBD1. This CDR3 has 16 residues. Germline assignment: CDR1 LGHNA and CDR2 YNFKEQ. V shed 4 bases, J shed 7 bases, and the junction held 13 bases outside the gene matches. The CDR3 is CASSLKVDRGGGGYTF. The CDR3 DNA reads as TGTGCCAGCAGCCTCAAGGTGGACAGGGGAGGGGGTGGCTACACCTTC.

The chain links TRBV28 to TRBJ2-7, with 10 bases fitting TRBD1. Germline V gives CDR1 MDHEN, CDR2 SYDVKM. V lost 8 bases to trimming and J lost 3 bases; unmatched junction nucleotides: 10. The length of the CDR3 is 15 residues. The CDR3 DNA reads as TGTGCCAGCGGGACCACGGGACAGGGGTTCTACGAGCAGTACTTC. The encoded protein is CASGTTGQGFYEQYF.

This rearrangement joins TRBV11-1 to TRBJ1-2; 10 nucleotides match TRBD1. Germline V lookup: CDR1 SGHAT, CDR2 FQDESV (reference sequence). The ends lost 3 bases at V and 2 bases at J; junction bases unmatched: 6. The CDR3 runs to 16 residues. CDR3 DNA: TGTGCCAGCAGCTTCCCCCCGGGACAGGGGAACTATGGCTACACCTTC. This encodes CASSFPPGQGNYGYTF.

This clonotype was seen repeatedly, ten times or more. The gene calls are TRBV6-4 and TRBJ2-1, with D maybe TRBD1 (5 bases). CDR3 length: 13 residues. Germline CDR1 and CDR2: MRHNA and SNTAGT. The ends were cut back, 8 bases at V and 6 bases at J, with 14 bases in the middle. CDR3 sequence (DNA): TGTGCCAGCTCCGAGGACACACTCAATGAGCAGTTCTTC. Translated: CASSEDTLNEQFF.

The genes are TRBV6-2 or TRBV6-3 and TRBJ1-2, with TRBD1 as a possible D gene (6 bases). The germline gives CDR1 MNHEY, CDR2 SVGEGT. With 7 bases removed from V and 8 bases from J, the gap between germline ends came to 17 bases. This CDR3 contains 13 residues. In DNA, the CDR3 is TGTGCCAGCACCCGAACTGACAGGCACGGCTACACCTTC. Encoded protein: CASTRTDRHGYTF.

This chain connects TRBV20-1 to TRBJ2-1; D may match TRBD1 or TRBD2 (6 bases each). The length of the CDR3 is 14 residues. Germline CDR1 reads DFQATT; CDR2 reads SNEGSKA (reference sequence). V gave up 3 bases and J gave up 7 bases, with 16 bases separating them. CDR3 nucleotides: TGCAGTGCTAGTGCAGGGGAGGTGTTGAATGAGCAGTTCTTC. Translation gives CSASAGEVLNEQFF.

Only one count was recorded for this clonotype. V is TRBV6-1 and J is TRBJ2-1; TRBD2 aligns across 11 bases. This CDR3 comprises 15 residues. Germline trimming cut 2 bases from V and 5 bases from J; bases unmatched to any gene: 2. Germline CDR1 reads MNHNS; CDR2 reads SASEGT. The CDR3 is CASSELAGGDNEQFF. In nucleotides, the CDR3 is TGTGCCAGCAGTGAACTAGCGGGAGGTGACAATGAGCAGTTCTTC.

The rearrangement links TRBV24-1 to TRBJ2-1; 7 nucleotides match TRBD1. Germline V gene data show CDR1 as KGHDR and CDR2 as SFDVKD. This CDR3 has 16 amino acids. The trim removed 6 bases at V and 6 bases at J, leaving 13 bases unmatched. The CDR3 here is CATSHPRQGSVNEQFF. The DNA of the CDR3 is TGTGCCACCAGTCACCCCCGACAGGGAAGCGTCAATGAGCAGTTCTTC.

The genes are TRBV7-8 and TRBJ1-1, with TRBD1 matching 7 bases. The germline V gene encodes CDR1 SGHVS and CDR2 FQNEAQ. The CDR3 spans 16 residues. V was clipped by 3 bases and J by 3 bases; unmatched bases: 10. CDR3 loop: CASSLGTGVMHTEAFF. The CDR3 region has the DNA TGTGCCAGCAGCTTGGGCACAGGGGTTATGCACACTGAAGCTTTCTTT.

The rearrangement joins TRBV9 to TRBJ1-4, with 7 nucleotides matching TRBD1. With 3 bases clipped from V and 3 bases from J, the junction kept 5 bases outside the gene matches. Germline CDR1 reads SGDLS; CDR2 reads YYNGEE. The CDR3 covers 15 residues. CDR3 DNA sequence: TGTGCCAGCAGCGCGGGACAGCTGGCTAATGAAAAACTGTTTTTT. Protein: CASSAGQLANEKLFF.

The chain uses TRBV7-2 and TRBJ2-3, with 12 bases aligning to TRBD2. Per germline, CDR1 SGHTA and CDR2 FQGNSA. The CDR3 loop spans 16 amino acids. Trimming removed 5 bases from V and 4 bases from J; junction bases left unmatched: 7. The CDR3 reads CASSQILAGGSDTQYF. Here the CDR3 DNA reads TGTGCCAGCAGCCAAATACTAGCGGGAGGATCAGATACGCAGTATTTT.

There are a few counts of this clonotype. The chain employs TRBV5-1 and TRBJ2-1, with 7 bases that match TRBD2. The CDR3 covers 16 residues. Germline CDR1 is SGHRS and CDR2 is YFSETQ. The J segment lost 8 bases and the V segment lost 0 bases, leaving 11 bases of the junction unmatched. The CDR3 loop is CASSLVRGGRGDEQFF. The DNA for the CDR3 is TGCGCCAGCAGCTTGGTGCGGGGCGGGAGAGGGGATGAGCAGTTCTTC.

This clonotype was seen only a few times. The genes are TRBV10-2 and TRBJ2-7; D unclear. The CDR3 runs 15 residues. Germline-derived CDR1 and CDR2 are WSHSY and SAAADI. V was pared by 3 bases and J by 4 bases, with 16 bases between. This chain's CDR3 is CASSDLERIGYEQYF. CDR3 DNA: TGCGCCAGCAGTGACCTAGAGCGAATTGGATACGAGCAGTACTTC.

This clonotype occurred many times. The V gene is TRBV5-6, the J gene TRBJ2-1; D possibly corresponds to TRBD2 (6 bases). V was clipped by 5 bases and J by 4 bases, with 10 bases between them. The germline V gene has CDR1 SGHDT and CDR2 YYEEEE. This CDR3 is built from 13 residues. The CDR3 here is CASSPGLYNEQFF. As DNA, the CDR3 is TGTGCCAGCAGTCCGGGACTGTACAATGAGCAGTTCTTC.